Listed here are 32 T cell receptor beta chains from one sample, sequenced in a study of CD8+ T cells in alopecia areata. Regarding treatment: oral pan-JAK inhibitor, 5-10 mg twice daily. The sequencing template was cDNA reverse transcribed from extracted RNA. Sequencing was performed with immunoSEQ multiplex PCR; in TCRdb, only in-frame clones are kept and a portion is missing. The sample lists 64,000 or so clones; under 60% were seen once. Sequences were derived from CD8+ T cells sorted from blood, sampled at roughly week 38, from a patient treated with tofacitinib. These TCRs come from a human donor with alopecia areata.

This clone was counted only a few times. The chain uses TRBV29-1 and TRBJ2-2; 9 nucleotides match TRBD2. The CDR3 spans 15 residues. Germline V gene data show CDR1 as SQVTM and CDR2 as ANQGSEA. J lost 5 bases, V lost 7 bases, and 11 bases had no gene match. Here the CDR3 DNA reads TGCAGCGGAGTATTTAGCGGGAGAGGTACCGGGGAGCTGTTTTTT. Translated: CSGVFSGRGTGELFF.

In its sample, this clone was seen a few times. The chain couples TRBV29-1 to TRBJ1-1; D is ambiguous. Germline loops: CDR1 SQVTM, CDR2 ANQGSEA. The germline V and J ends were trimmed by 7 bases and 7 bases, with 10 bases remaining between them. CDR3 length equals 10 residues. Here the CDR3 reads CSAHTSEAFF. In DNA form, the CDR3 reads TGCAGCGCCCATACGAGTGAAGCTTTCTTT.

The CDR3 sequence is CASSSQGYGLYEQYF. The CDR3 nucleotides read TGTGCCAGCAGCTCCCAGGGGTATGGATTATACGAGCAGTACTTC. This rearrangement joins TRBV11-2 to TRBJ2-7, with a possible D match to TRBD1 (6 bases). The V end lost 4 bases, the J end lost 4 bases, and 17 bases lay between the germline ends. This CDR3 is 15 amino acids long. The germline CDR1 and CDR2 sequences are SGHAT and FQNNGV.

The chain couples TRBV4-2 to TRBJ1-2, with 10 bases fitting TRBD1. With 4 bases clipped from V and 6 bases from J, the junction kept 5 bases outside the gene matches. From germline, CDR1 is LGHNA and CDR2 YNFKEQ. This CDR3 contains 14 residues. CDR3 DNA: TGTGCCAGCAGCCGGGTCGGACAGGGGGATGGCTACACCTTC. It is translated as CASSRVGQGDGYTF.

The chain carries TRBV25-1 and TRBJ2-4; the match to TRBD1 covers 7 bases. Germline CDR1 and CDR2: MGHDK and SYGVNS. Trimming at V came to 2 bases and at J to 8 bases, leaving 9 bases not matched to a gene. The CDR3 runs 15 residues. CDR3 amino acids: CASSEHQGVQDIQYF. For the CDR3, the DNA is TGTGCCAGCAGTGAACATCAGGGGGTTCAGGACATTCAGTACTTC. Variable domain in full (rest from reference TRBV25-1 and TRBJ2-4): EADIYQTPRYLVIGTGKKITLECSQTMGHDKMYWYQQDPGMELHLIHYSYGVNSTEKGDLSSESTVSRIRTEHFPLTLESARPSHTSQYLCASSEHQGVQDIQYFGAGTRLSVL.

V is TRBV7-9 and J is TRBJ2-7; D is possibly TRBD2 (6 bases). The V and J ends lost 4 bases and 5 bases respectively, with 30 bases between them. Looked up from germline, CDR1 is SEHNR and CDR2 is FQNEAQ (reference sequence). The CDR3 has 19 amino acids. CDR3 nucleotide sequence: TGTGCCAGCAGCTCCCAGTACGGGGACTTTAGGCTCGGTAGGGACGAGCAGTACTTC. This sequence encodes CASSSQYGDFRLGRDEQYF.

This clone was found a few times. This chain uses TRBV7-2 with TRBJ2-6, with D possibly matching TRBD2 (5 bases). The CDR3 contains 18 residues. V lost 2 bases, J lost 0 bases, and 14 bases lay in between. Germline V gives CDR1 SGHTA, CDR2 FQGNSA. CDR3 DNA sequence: TGTGCCAGCAGCTTATTCCGGAGGCGTACCTCTGGGGCCAACGTCCTGACTTTC. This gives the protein CASSLFRRRTSGANVLTF.

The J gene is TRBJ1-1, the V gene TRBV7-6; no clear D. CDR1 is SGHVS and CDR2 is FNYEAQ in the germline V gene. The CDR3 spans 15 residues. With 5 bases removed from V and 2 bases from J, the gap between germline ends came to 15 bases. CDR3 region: CASSRTNGPNTEAFF. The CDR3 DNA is TGTGCCAGCAGCCGGACGAACGGCCCAAACACTGAAGCTTTCTTT.

The CDR3 DNA reads as TGCAGCGTTGAAGCGCCCGGTGGGGGCTTGACTGAAGCTTTCTTT. It encodes CSVEAPGGGLTEAFF. This chain uses TRBV29-1 with TRBJ1-1; D perhaps matches TRBD1 (6 bases). Trimming removed 1 base at V and 5 bases at J, with 17 bases between. The CDR3 contains 15 residues. CDR1 and CDR2 (germline): SQVTM, ANQGSEA.

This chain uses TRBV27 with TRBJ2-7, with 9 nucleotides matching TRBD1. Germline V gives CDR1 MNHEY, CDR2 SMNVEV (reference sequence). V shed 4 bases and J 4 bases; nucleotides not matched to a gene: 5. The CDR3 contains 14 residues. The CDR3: CASSWGTGPYEQYF. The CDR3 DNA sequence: TGTGCCAGCAGTTGGGGGACAGGGCCATACGAGCAGTACTTC.

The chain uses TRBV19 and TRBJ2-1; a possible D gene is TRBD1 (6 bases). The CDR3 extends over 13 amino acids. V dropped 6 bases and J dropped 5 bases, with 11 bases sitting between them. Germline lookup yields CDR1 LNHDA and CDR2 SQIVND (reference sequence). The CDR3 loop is CASRIRGHNEQFF. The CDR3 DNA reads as TGTGCCAGTAGGATCAGGGGCCACAATGAGCAGTTCTTC.

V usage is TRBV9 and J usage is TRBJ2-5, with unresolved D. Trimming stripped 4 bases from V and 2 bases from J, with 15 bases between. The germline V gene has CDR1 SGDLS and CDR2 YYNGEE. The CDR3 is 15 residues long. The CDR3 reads CASSPWSSQQETQYF. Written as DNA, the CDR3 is TGTGCCAGCAGCCCGTGGTCCAGCCAACAAGAGACCCAGTACTTC.

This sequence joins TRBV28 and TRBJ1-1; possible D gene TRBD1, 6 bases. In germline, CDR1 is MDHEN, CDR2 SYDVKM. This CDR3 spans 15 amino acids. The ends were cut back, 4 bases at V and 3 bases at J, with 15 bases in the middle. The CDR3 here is CASSSDGGRYTEAFF. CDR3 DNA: TGTGCCAGCAGTTCCGATGGGGGGCGTTACACTGAAGCTTTCTTT. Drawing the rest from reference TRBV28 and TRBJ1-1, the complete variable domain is DVKVTQSSRYLVKRTGEKVFLECVQDMDHENMFWYRQDPGLGLRLIYFSYDVKMKEKGDIPEGYSVSREKKERFSLILESASTNQTSMYLCASSSDGGRYTEAFFGQGTRLTVV.

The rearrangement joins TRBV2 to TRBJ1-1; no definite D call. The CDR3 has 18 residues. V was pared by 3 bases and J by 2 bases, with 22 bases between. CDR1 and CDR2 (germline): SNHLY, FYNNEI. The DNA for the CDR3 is TGTGCCAGCAGTGATGCTGGGGTAGGCTTGAGGTTCAACACTGAAGCTTTCTTT. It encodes CASSDAGVGLRFNTEAFF.

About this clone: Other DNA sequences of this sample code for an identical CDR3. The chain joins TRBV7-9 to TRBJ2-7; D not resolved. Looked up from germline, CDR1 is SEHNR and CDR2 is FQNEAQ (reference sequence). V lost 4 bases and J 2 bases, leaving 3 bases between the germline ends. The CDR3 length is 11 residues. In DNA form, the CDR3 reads TGTGCCAGCAGCTCCACCTACGAGCAGTACTTC. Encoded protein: CASSSTYEQYF.

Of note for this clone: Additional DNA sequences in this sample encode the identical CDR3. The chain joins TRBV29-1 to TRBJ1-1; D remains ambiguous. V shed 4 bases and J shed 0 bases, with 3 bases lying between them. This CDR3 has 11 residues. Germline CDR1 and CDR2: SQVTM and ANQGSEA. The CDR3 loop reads CSVGVNTEAFF. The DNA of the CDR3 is TGCAGCGTTGGAGTGAACACTGAAGCTTTCTTT. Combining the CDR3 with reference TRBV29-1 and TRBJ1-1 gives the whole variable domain SAVISQKPSRDICQRGTSLTIQCQVDSQVTMMFWYRQQPGQSLTLIATANQGSEATYESGFVIDKFPISRPNLTFSTLTVSNMSPEDSSIYLCSVGVNTEAFFGQGTRLTVV.

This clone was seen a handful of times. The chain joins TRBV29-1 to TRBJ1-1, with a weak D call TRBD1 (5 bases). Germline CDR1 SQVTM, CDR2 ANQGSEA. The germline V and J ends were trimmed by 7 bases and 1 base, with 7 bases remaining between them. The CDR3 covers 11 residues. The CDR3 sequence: CSGDRNTEAFF. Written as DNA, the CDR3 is TGCAGCGGCGACAGGAACACTGAAGCTTTCTTT.

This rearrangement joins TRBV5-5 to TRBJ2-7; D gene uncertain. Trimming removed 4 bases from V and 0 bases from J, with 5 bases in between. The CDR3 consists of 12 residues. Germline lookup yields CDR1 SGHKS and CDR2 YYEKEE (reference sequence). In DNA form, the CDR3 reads TGTGCCAGCAGCGAAAGCTCCTACGAGCAGTACTTC. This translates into CASSESSYEQYF.

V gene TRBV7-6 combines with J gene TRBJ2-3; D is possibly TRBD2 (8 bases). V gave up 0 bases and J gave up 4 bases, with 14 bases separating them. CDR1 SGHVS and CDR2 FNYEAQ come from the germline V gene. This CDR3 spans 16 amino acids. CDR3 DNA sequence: TGTGCCAGCAGCTTAGCGTCGGGAGGGGGCGCAGATACGCAGTATTTT. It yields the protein CASSLASGGGADTQYF.

The CDR3, as DNA: TGTGCCAGCAGCTGGGGCCACACAGGAGAGCAGTACTTC. This codes for CASSWGHTGEQYF. The rearrangement joins TRBV27 to TRBJ2-7, with D tentatively TRBD1 (5 bases). The length of the CDR3 is 13 residues. Trimming removed 6 bases at V and 7 bases at J, with 16 bases between. From germline, CDR1 is MNHEY and CDR2 SMNVEV (reference sequence).

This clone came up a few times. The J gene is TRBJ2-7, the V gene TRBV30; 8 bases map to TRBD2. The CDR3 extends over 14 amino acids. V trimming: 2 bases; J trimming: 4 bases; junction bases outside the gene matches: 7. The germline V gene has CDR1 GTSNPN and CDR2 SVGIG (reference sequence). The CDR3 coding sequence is TGTGCCTGGAGTTGGGCTAGCGGGCCTTACGAGCAGTACTTC. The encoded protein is CAWSWASGPYEQYF. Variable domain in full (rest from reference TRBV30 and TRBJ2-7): SQTIHQWPATLVQPVGSPLSLECTVEGTSNPNLYWYRQAAGRGLQLLFYSVGIGQISSEVPQNLSASRPQDRQFILSSKKLLLSDSGFYLCAWSWASGPYEQYFGPGTRLTVT.

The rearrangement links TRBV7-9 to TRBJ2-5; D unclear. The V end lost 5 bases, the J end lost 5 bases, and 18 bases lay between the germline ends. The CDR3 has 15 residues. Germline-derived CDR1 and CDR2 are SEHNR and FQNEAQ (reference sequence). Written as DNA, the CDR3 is TGTGCCAGCAGCCCACAAGAAACTACGTCTGAGACCCAGTACTTC. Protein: CASSPQETTSETQYF.

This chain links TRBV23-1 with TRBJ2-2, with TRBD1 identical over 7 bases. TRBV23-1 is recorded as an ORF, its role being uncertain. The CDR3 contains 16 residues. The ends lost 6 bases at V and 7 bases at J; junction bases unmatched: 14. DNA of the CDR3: TGCGCCAGCAGCCAAGAGGACAGGAATGGCGTCGGGGAGCTGTTTTTT. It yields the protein CASSQEDRNGVGELFF.

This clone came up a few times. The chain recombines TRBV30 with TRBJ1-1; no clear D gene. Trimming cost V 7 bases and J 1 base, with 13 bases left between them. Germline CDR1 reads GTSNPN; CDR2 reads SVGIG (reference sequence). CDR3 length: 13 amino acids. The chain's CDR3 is CASHPGRNTEAFF. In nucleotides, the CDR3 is TGTGCCTCCCACCCCGGCAGGAACACTGAAGCTTTCTTT.

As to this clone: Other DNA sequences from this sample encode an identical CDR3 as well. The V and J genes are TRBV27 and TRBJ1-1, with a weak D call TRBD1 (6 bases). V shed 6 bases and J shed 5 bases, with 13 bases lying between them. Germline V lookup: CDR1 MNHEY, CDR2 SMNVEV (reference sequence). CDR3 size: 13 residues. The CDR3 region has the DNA TGTGCCAGCAGCCTGGGAGGGGGGACTGAAGCTTTCTTT. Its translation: CASSLGGGTEAFF.

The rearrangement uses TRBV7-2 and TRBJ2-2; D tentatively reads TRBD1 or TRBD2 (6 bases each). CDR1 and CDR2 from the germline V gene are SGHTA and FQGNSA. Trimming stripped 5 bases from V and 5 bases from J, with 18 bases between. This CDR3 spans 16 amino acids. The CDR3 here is CASSPLWGAQTGELFF. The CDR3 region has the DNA TGTGCCAGCAGCCCCCTCTGGGGGGCGCAGACCGGGGAGCTGTTTTTT. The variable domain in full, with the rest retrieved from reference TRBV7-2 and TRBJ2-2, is GAGVSQSPSNKVTEKGKDVELRCDPISGHTALYWYRQSLGQGLEFLIYFQGNSAPDKSGLPSDRFSAERTGGSVSTLTIQRTQQEDSAVYLCASSPLWGAQTGELFFGEGSRLTVL.

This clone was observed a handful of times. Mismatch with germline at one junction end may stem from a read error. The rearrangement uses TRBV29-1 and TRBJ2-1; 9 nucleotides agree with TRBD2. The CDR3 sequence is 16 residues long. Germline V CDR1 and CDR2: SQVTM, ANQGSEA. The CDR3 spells CSVEGLAGVVYNEQFF. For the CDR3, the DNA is TGCAGCGTGGAAGGTTTAGCGGGAGTTGTCTACAATGAGCAGTTCTTC.

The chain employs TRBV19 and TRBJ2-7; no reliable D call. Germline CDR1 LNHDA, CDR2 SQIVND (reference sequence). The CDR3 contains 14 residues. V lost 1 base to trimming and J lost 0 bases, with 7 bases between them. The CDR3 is CASSIGGISYEQYF. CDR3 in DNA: TGTGCCAGTAGTATAGGCGGCATCTCCTACGAGCAGTACTTC.

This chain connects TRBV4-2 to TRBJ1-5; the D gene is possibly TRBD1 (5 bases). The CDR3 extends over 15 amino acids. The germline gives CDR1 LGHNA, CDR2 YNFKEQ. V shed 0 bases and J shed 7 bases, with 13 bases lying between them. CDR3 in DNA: TGTGCCAGCAGCCAAGATCCAGGGCTGGGGCAGCCCCAGCATTTT. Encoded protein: CASSQDPGLGQPQHF.

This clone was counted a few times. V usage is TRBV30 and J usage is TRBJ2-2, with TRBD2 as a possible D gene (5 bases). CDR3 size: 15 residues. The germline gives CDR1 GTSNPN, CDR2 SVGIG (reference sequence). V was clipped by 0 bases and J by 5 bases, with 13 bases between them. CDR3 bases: TGTGCCTGGAGTGTCGGGGATCATCCTACCGGGGAGCTGTTTTTT. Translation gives CAWSVGDHPTGELFF. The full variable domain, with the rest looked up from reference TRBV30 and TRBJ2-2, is SQTIHQWPATLVQPVGSPLSLECTVEGTSNPNLYWYRQAAGRGLQLLFYSVGIGQISSEVPQNLSASRPQDRQFILSSKKLLLSDSGFYLCAWSVGDHPTGELFFGEGSRLTVL.

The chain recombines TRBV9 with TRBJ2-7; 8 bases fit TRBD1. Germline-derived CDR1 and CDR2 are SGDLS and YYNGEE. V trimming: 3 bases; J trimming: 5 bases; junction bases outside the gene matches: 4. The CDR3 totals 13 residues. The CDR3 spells CASSAAGGNEQYF. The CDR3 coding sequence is TGTGCCAGCAGCGCGGCAGGGGGCAACGAGCAGTACTTC.

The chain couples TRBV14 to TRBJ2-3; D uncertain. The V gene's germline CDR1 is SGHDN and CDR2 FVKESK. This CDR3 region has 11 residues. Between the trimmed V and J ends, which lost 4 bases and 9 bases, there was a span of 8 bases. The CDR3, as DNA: TGTGCCAGCAGCCTAGACGGGACGCAGTATTTT. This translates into CASSLDGTQYF.